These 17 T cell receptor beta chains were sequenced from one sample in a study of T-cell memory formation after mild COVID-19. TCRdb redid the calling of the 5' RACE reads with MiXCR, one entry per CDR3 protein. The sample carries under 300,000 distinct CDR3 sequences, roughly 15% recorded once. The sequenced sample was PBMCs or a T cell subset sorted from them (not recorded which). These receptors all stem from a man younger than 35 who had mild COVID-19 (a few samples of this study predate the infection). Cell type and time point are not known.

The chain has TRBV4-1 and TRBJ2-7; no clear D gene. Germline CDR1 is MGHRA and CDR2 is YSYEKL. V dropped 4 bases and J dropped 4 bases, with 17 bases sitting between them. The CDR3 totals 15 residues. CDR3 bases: TGCGCCAGCAGCCCCCCCCCGGTGGGCGGTTACGAGCAGTACTTC. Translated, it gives CASSPPPVGGYEQYF.

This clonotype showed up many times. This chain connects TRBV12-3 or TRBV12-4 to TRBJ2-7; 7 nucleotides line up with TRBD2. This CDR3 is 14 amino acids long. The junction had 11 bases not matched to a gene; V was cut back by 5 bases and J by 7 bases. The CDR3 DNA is TGTGCCAGCAGTAAACGGGACTACATCGTGGAGCAGTACTTC. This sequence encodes CASSKRDYIVEQYF.

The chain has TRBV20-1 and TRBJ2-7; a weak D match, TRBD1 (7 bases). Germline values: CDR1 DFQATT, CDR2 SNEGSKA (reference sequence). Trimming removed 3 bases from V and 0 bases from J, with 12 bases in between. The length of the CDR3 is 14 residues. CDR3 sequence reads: CSARRDSDSYEQYF. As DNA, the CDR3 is TGCAGTGCTAGGCGGGACAGTGACTCCTACGAGCAGTACTTC.

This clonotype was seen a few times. The CDR3 is CASTQVGVQPQHF. The CDR3 nucleotides read TGTGCCAGCACCCAGGTCGGGGTTCAGCCCCAGCATTTT. This chain connects TRBV6-2 or TRBV6-3 to TRBJ1-5; no clear D gene. Germline V gene sequence: CDR1 MNHEY, CDR2 SVGEGT. This CDR3 comprises 13 residues. V was pared by 7 bases and J by 6 bases, with 13 bases between.

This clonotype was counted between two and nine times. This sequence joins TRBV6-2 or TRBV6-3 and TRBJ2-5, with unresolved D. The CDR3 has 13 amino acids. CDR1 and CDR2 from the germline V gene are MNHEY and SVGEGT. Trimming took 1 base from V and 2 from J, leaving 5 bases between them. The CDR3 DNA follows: TGTGCCAGCAGTTACTTGCATCAAGAGACCCAGTACTTC. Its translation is CASSYLHQETQYF.

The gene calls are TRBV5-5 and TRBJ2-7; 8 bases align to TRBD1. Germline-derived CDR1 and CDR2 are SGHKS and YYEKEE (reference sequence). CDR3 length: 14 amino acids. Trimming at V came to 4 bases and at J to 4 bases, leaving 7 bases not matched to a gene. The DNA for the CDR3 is TGTGCCAGCAGCCAACAGGGGGTACTTTACGAGCAGTACGTC. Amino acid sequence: CASSQQGVLYEQYV.

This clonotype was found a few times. In DNA form, the CDR3 reads TGCGCCAGCAGCCTAGGAGAATTTAGCACAGATACGCAGTATTTT. Its translation is CASSLGEFSTDTQYF. The chain couples TRBV5-1 to TRBJ2-3; D unclear. This CDR3 contains 15 residues. The V gene lost 4 bases and the J gene lost 0 bases, with 12 bases spanning the gap. The germline CDR1 and CDR2 sequences are SGHRS and YFSETQ. Full variable domain (missing parts from reference TRBV5-1 and TRBJ2-3): KAGVTQTPRYLIKTRGQQVTLSCSPISGHRSVSWYQQTPGQGLQFLFEYFSETQRNKGNFPGRFSGRQFSNSRSEMNVSTLELGDSALYLCASSLGEFSTDTQYFGPGTRLTVL.

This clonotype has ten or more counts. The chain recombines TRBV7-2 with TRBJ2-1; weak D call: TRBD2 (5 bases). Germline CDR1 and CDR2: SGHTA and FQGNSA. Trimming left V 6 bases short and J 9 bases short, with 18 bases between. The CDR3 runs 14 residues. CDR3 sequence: CASRRGVRGLEQFF. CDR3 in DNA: TGTGCCAGCAGGAGAGGAGTTCGTGGACTTGAGCAGTTCTTC.

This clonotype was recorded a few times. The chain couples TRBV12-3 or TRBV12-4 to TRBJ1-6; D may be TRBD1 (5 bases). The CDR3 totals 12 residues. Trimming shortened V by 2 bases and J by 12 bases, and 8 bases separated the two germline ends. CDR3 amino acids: CASSLTGGPLHF. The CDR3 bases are TGTGCCAGCAGTTTAACAGGTGGACCCCTCCACTTT.

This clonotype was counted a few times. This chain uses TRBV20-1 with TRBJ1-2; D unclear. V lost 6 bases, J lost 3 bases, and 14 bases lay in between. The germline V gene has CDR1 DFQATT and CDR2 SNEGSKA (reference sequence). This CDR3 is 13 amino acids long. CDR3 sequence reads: CSALEVKDYGYTF. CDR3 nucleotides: TGCAGTGCGTTGGAGGTGAAAGACTATGGCTACACCTTC.

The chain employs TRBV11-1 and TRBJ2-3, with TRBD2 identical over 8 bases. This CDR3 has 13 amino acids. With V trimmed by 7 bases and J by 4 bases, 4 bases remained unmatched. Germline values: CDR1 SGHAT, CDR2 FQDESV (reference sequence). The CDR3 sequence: CASTLRGADTQYF. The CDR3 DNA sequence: TGTGCCAGCACCCTGCGGGGGGCAGATACGCAGTATTTT.

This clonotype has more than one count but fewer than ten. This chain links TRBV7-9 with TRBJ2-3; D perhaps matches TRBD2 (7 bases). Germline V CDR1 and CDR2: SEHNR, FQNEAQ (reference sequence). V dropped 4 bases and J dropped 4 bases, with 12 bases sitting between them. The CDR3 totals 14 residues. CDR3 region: CASSSRGGPDTQYF. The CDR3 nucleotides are TGTGCCAGCAGCTCCAGGGGAGGGCCAGATACGCAGTATTTT.

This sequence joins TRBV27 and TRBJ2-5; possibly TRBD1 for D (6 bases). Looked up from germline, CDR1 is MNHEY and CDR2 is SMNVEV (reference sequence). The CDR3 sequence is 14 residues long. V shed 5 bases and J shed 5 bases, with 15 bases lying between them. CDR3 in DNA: TGTGCCAGCAGTCCAAATACAGGGCCCGAGACCCAGTACTTC. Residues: CASSPNTGPETQYF.

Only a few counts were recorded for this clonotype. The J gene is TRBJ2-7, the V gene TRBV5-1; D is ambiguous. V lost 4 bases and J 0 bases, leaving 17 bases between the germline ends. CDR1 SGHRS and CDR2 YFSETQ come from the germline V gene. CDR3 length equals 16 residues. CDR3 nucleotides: TGCGCCAGCAGCCGCGAGGAGCAGGCCCACTCCTACGAGCAGTACTTC. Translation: CASSREEQAHSYEQYF.

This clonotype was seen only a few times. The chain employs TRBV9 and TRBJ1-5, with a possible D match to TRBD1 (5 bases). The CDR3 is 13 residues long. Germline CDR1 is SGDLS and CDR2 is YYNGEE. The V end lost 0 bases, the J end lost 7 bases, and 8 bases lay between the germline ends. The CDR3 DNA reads TGTGCCAGCAGCGTAGGGGGGAGCCAGCCCCAGCATTTT. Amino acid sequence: CASSVGGSQPQHF.

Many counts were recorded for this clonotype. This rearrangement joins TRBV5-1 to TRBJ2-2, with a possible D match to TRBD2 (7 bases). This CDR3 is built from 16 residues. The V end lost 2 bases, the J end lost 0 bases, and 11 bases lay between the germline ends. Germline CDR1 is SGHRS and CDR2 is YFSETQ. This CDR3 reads CASSFGGGPNTGELFF. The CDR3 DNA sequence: TGCGCCAGCAGCTTCGGCGGGGGCCCGAACACCGGGGAGCTGTTTTTT.

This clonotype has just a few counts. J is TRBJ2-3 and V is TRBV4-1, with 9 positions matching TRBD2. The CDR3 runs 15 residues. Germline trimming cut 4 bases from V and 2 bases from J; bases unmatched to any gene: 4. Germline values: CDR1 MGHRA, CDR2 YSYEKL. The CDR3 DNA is TGCGCCAGCAGCCTAGCGGGGGTACTCACAGATACGCAGTATTTT. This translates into CASSLAGVLTDTQYF.